These 3 T cell receptor beta chains share one sample of origin, sequenced in a study of shared clonotypes between healthy human individuals. In the naive CD8 group, cells lacked CD45RO and were positively selected for CCR7, so terminally differentiated effector memory CD45RA+ cells were left out. TCRdb's copy holds only in-frame clones and misses some; the assay was immunoSEQ multiplex PCR. The sample has around 1,900,000 clones; just under 95% are singletons. Sequencing input: naive CD8+ T cells from PBMCs. The receptors shown here come from a man younger than 35 in good health. Some clones in this sample may be carry-over from other donors' samples.

The chain links TRBV4-3 to TRBJ1-1; unclear D gene. Trimming took off 0 bases at V and 7 bases at J, with 27 bases between the two ends. Germline V gene data show CDR1 as LGHNA and CDR2 as YSLEER. The CDR3 is 19 residues long. The CDR3 nucleotides are TGCGCCAGCAGCCAAGATGTTGCAGGAGAGGGCAAAAAGGAGAATGAAGCTTTCTTT. Translated: CASSQDVAGEGKKENEAFF.

V gene TRBV27 combines with J gene TRBJ2-1; 8 nucleotides match TRBD2. This CDR3 comprises 17 residues. Germline CDR1 is MNHEY and CDR2 is SMNVEV (reference sequence). The ends lost 5 bases at V and 0 bases at J; junction bases unmatched: 9. CDR3 protein: CASSTIPAGGSYNEQFF. CDR3 nucleotide sequence: TGTGCCAGCAGTACCATCCCGGCGGGGGGCTCCTACAATGAGCAGTTCTTC.

DNA for the CDR3: TGTGCCAGCAGCGAGGGGCCCGGTAATTCACCCCTCCACTTT. Translated, it gives CASSEGPGNSPLHF. The chain has TRBV5-6 and TRBJ1-6, with D possibly being TRBD1 (5 bases). CDR1 is SGHDT and CDR2 is YYEEEE in the germline V gene. The length of the CDR3 is 14 residues. V was clipped by 4 bases and J by 6 bases, with 11 bases between them.